Presented here are 21 T cell receptor beta chains from one specimen sequenced in a study of blood T cell repertoires in COVID-19. Libraries were prepared by immunoSEQ multiplex PCR; TCRdb keeps only in-frame clonotypes and omits some of them. The sample yields tens of thousands of clones, roughly 84% seen once. The material sequenced was peripheral blood. These receptors were taken from a woman aged 70 to 79 in a cohort sampled during active COVID-19.

This clone was detected only once. V gene TRBV10-1 combines with J gene TRBJ2-1; TRBD2 matches at 9 bases. Germline assignment: CDR1 WNHNN and CDR2 SYGVQD (reference sequence). CDR3 length: 16 amino acids. With V trimmed by 0 bases and J by 3 bases, 3 bases remained unmatched. CDR3 loop: CASSESASGNYNEQFF. The CDR3 nucleotides are TGCGCCAGCAGTGAGTCCGCTAGCGGGAACTACAATGAGCAGTTCTTC.

The rearrangement uses TRBV6-5 and TRBJ2-1; D is perhaps TRBD2 (6 bases). The V end was cut by 6 bases, the J end by 8 bases, with 20 bases between. The CDR3 is 15 amino acids. CDR1 is MNHEY, CDR2 SVGAGI, per germline. CDR3 sequence (DNA): TGTGCCAGCAGGTCGGACTACCTAACCCACTATGAGCAGTTCTTC. It codes for CASRSDYLTHYEQFF.

This chain links TRBV7-9 with TRBJ1-1; D possibly corresponds to TRBD1 (5 bases). CDR3 length: 13 residues. Germline V gene lookup returns CDR1 SEHNR and CDR2 FQNEAQ (reference sequence). Trimming stripped 4 bases from V and 6 bases from J, with 12 bases between. CDR3 protein: CASSYNQGPEAFF. The CDR3 DNA sequence: TGTGCCAGCAGCTATAATCAGGGCCCTGAAGCTTTCTTT.

The chain joins TRBV2 to TRBJ2-3; a possible D gene is TRBD1 (5 bases). V gave up 5 bases and J gave up 3 bases, with 12 bases separating them. The CDR3 contains 14 residues. The germline V gene has CDR1 SNHLY and CDR2 FYNNEI. The CDR3 protein is CASSNSAGTDTQYF. The CDR3 DNA reads as TGTGCCAGCAGTAATTCGGCAGGGACAGATACGCAGTATTTT. The full variable domain, completed using reference TRBV2 and TRBJ2-3, is EPEVTQTPSHQVTQMGQEVILRCVPISNHLYFYWYRQILGQKVEFLVSFYNNEISEKSEIFDDQFSVERPDGSNFTLKIRSTKLEDSAMYFCASSNSAGTDTQYFGPGTRLTVL.

V and J are TRBV27 and TRBJ2-7; a possible D gene is TRBD1 (8 bases). The CDR3 is 15 residues long. V dropped 5 bases and J dropped 3 bases, with 17 bases sitting between them. Germline V gene data show CDR1 as MNHEY and CDR2 as SMNVEV (reference sequence). The CDR3 region is CASSPIQGGYYEQYF. The CDR3 DNA reads as TGTGCCAGCAGTCCTATACAGGGGGGGTACTACGAGCAGTACTTC.

The chain joins TRBV28 to TRBJ1-2, with D possibly TRBD1 on 6 matching bases. The CDR3 length is 12 residues. Trimming cost V 9 bases and J 4 bases, with 12 bases left between them. The germline V gene has CDR1 MDHEN and CDR2 SYDVKM. The CDR3 sequence is CASRDIFYGYTF. CDR3 coding DNA: TGTGCCAGTCGGGACATATTCTATGGCTACACCTTC.

This clone is judged medium-sized. The chain combines TRBV2 with TRBJ1-2, with TRBD1 identical over 8 bases. With 4 bases clipped from V and 4 bases from J, the junction kept 14 bases outside the gene matches. This CDR3 has 17 residues. Germline loops: CDR1 SNHLY, CDR2 FYNNEI. CDR3 DNA: TGTGCCAGCAGTGGGGCCCCCTCGGACAGGGTTGTCTATGGCTACACCTTC. As protein: CASSGAPSDRVVYGYTF.

The V call is TRBV21-1, the J call TRBJ2-1; the listed D gene, TRBD1, was not tested against the DNA. TRBV21-1 is noted as a pseudogene. This CDR3 region has 15 residues. CDR3: CASSNYRGGENEQFF. The CDR3 nucleotides read TGTGCCAGCAGTAATTACAGGGGGGGGGAGAATGAGCAGTTCTTC.

V and J are TRBV7-9 and TRBJ1-5; maybe TRBD1 (6 bases). This CDR3 is 22 amino acids long. Germline CDR1 reads SEHNR; CDR2 reads FQNEAQ (reference sequence). Trimming took off 5 bases at V and 0 bases at J, with 32 bases between the two ends. In nucleotides, the CDR3 is TGTGCCAGCAGCAAAACGGGGATGGGGGCGCGCGGTCGGGGTTATAGCAATCAGCCCCAGCATTTT. As protein: CASSKTGMGARGRGYSNQPQHF. Drawing the rest from reference TRBV7-9 and TRBJ1-5, the complete variable domain is DTGVSQNPRHKITKRGQNVTFRCDPISEHNRLYWYRQTLGQGPEFLTYFQNEAQLEKSRLLSDRFSAERPKGSFSTLEIQRTEQGDSAMYLCASSKTGMGARGRGYSNQPQHFGDGTRLSIL.

This clone was found once. The chain uses TRBV2 and TRBJ2-3; D remains unclear. Germline V gene lookup returns CDR1 SNHLY and CDR2 FYNNEI. This CDR3 comprises 14 residues. V lost 5 bases, J lost 0 bases, and 9 bases lay in between. The CDR3 coding sequence is TGTGCCAGCAGTACCAGTTCTAGCACAGATACGCAGTATTTT. Translation gives CASSTSSSTDTQYF.

This chain uses TRBV28 with TRBJ1-3; D is unclear. Germline values: CDR1 MDHEN, CDR2 SYDVKM. Trimming cost V 3 bases and J 2 bases, with 8 bases left between them. This CDR3 contains 14 residues. For the CDR3, the DNA is TGTGCCAGCAGTTTGGGCCTCCCTGGAAACACCATATATTTT. It is translated as CASSLGLPGNTIYF. The whole variable domain, remainder taken from reference TRBV28 and TRBJ1-3, is DVKVTQSSRYLVKRTGEKVFLECVQDMDHENMFWYRQDPGLGLRLIYFSYDVKMKEKGDIPEGYSVSREKKERFSLILESASTNQTSMYLCASSLGLPGNTIYFGEGSWLTVV.

This sequence joins TRBV7-9 and TRBJ1-2; TRBD1 matches at 9 bases. Germline V gene data show CDR1 as SEHNR and CDR2 as FQNEAQ (reference sequence). The CDR3 covers 16 residues. J gave up 2 bases and V 1 base, and 5 bases lay outside the gene matches. The DNA of the CDR3 is TGTGCCAGCAGCTTAGGAGGGACAGGGCGAAACTATGGCTACACCTTC. Its protein is CASSLGGTGRNYGYTF.

A note on this clone: Additional DNA sequences in this sample encode the identical CDR3. The chain recombines TRBV29-1 with TRBJ1-1; a possible D gene is TRBD1 (6 bases). V gave up 6 bases and J gave up 4 bases, with 18 bases separating them. This CDR3 has 14 residues. Per the germline V gene, CDR1 is SQVTM and CDR2 is ANQGSEA. The CDR3 nucleotides are TGCAGCGTGGCTCGAGGGGGAAGGGGCACTGAAGCTTTCTTT. Protein: CSVARGGRGTEAFF. Full variable domain (missing parts from reference TRBV29-1 and TRBJ1-1): SAVISQKPSRDICQRGTSLTIQCQVDSQVTMMFWYRQQPGQSLTLIATANQGSEATYESGFVIDKFPISRPNLTFSTLTVSNMSPEDSSIYLCSVARGGRGTEAFFGQGTRLTVV.

This chain links TRBV12-3 or TRBV12-4 with TRBJ2-4; a weak D match, TRBD1 (6 bases). The length of the CDR3 is 13 residues. Trimming removed 1 base at V and 8 bases at J, with 9 bases between. CDR3 nucleotides: TGTGCCAGCAGTTTAGACAGGGCCTACATTCAGTACTTC. Amino acid sequence: CASSLDRAYIQYF.

This rearrangement joins TRBV6-6 to TRBJ2-5; tentative D call: TRBD2 (5 bases). CDR1 is MNHNY and CDR2 is SVGAGI in the germline V gene (reference sequence). Trimming stripped 5 bases from V and 1 base from J, with 8 bases between. The CDR3 has 13 residues. For the CDR3, the DNA is TGTGCCAGCAGTCGCACTAGCCAAGAGACCCAGTACTTC. It codes for CASSRTSQETQYF.

This rearrangement joins TRBV9 to TRBJ2-5, with 9 bases identical to TRBD1. V was pared by 6 bases and J by 2 bases, with 14 bases of the junction left unmatched. Per the germline V gene, CDR1 is SGDLS and CDR2 is YYNGEE. This CDR3 spans 17 amino acids. The CDR3 coding sequence is TGTGCCAGCAACTCCCCTCCGGGACAGGGCTTACAAGAGACCCAGTACTTC. Its translation is CASNSPPGQGLQETQYF. The full variable domain, completed using reference TRBV9 and TRBJ2-5, is DSGVTQTPKHLITATGQRVTLRCSPRSGDLSVYWYQQSLDQGLQFLIQYYNGEERAKGNILERFSAQQFPDLHSELNLSSLELGDSALYFCASNSPPGQGLQETQYFGPGTRLLVL.

The genes are TRBV7-3 and TRBJ2-2, with 10 bases identical to TRBD1. Germline V gives CDR1 SGHTA, CDR2 FQGTGA. V lost 0 bases to trimming and J lost 6 bases; unmatched junction nucleotides: 16. There are 20 residues in the CDR3. The CDR3 protein is CASSLTPTGTGARMAGELFF. CDR3 sequence (DNA): TGTGCCAGCAGCTTAACCCCAACCGGGACAGGGGCGAGGATGGCCGGGGAGCTGTTTTTT.

This rearrangement joins TRBV30 to TRBJ2-6; TRBD1 agrees at 10 bases. This CDR3 region has 15 residues. Per germline, CDR1 GTSNPN and CDR2 SVGIG (reference sequence). Trimming took 3 bases from V and 4 from J; bases not matched to a gene: 3. CDR3: CAWRTGGAGANVLTF. The DNA for the CDR3 is TGTGCCTGGAGGACAGGGGGCGCCGGGGCCAACGTCCTGACTTTC.

The rearrangement joins TRBV19 to TRBJ1-1; 7 bases match TRBD1. The CDR3 totals 13 residues. J lost 4 bases, V lost 3 bases, and 2 bases had no gene match. Germline loops: CDR1 LNHDA, CDR2 SQIVND (reference sequence). The CDR3 DNA is TGTGCCAGTAGTATCGCAGGGGGCACTGAAGCTTTCTTT. Translation gives CASSIAGGTEAFF.

There are a few counts of this clone. V gene TRBV25-1 combines with J gene TRBJ1-2; D unclear. Deletions cut 2 bases from V and 4 bases from J, with 8 bases between. Germline lookup yields CDR1 MGHDK and CDR2 SYGVNS. The CDR3 is made up of 13 amino acids. CDR3 sequence: CASSEQVFYGYTF. DNA of the CDR3: TGTGCCAGCAGTGAACAGGTCTTCTATGGCTACACCTTC.

The rearrangement uses TRBV4-3 and TRBJ2-3; a possible D gene is TRBD2 (6 bases). The ends were cut back, 0 bases at V and 7 bases at J, with 14 bases in the middle. The CDR3 spans 15 residues. Germline V gene data show CDR1 as LGHNA and CDR2 as YSLEER. The CDR3 loop is CASSQDEGGSNTQYF. Written as DNA, the CDR3 is TGCGCCAGCAGCCAAGATGAGGGAGGCTCAAATACGCAGTATTTT.